These T cell receptor beta chains were read from a single sample in a study of blood T cell repertoires in COVID-19. The method was immunoSEQ multiplex PCR; TCRdb's version includes in-frame clones alone and lacks a portion of them. Of about 66,000 clones listed, about 86% are singletons. The sequencing input was peripheral blood. The receptor source for this set is a man aged 50-59 years with active COVID-19. CDR3s include the opening cysteine and the closing phenylalanine or tryptophan. D genes are given only for firm matches. Rows give clone size only sometimes, using once, few, many, or a class for an expanded clone.

TRBJ2-7	-	-	TRBV6-5	TGTGCCAGCAGTACAAAGGGGGGGACCTCCTACGAGCAGTACTTC	CASSTKGGTSYEQYF
TRBJ2-2	TRBD2	-	TRBV6-1	TGTGCCAGCAGTGCCATTTTAGCGGGAGGGTACACCGGGGAGCTGTTTTTT	CASSAILAGGYTGELFF
TRBJ2-1	-	-	TRBV18	TGTGCCAGCTCACCAGGAGGCGATGAGCAGTTCTTC	CASSPGGDEQFF
TRBJ1-1	TRBD1	few	TRBV4-2	TGTGCCAGCAGCCTAGAACAGGGGATATCCACTGAAGCTTTCTTT	CASSLEQGISTEAFF
TRBJ1-1	-	once	TRBV5-5	TGTGCCAGCATAGGAATCTACTGGGGCGCTGAAGCTTTCTTT	CASIGIYWGAEAFF
TRBJ1-1	-	-	TRBV7-3	TGTGCCAGCAGCTTAACGGGCAGGGCCAACACTGAAGCTTTCTTT	CASSLTGRANTEAFF
TRBJ2-5	TRBD1	-	TRBV5-1	TGCGCCAGCAGCTATCGAGGGGGCGGCGAGACCCAGTACTTC	CASSYRGGGETQYF
TRBJ2-5	TRBD2	-	TRBV5-1	TGCGCCAGCAGCTTGATGGCTAGCGGGAGGGCCATTCCGGAGACCCAGTACTTC	CASSLMASGRAIPETQYF
TRBJ2-3	TRBD1	once	TRBV19	TGTGCCAGTAGTTCCAGCCCCGCCGGGACAGGGCGAACCACAGATACGCAGTATTTT	CASSSSPAGTGRTTDTQYF
TRBJ2-7	-	-	TRBV20-1	TGCAGTGCTAGTCTGGAGGGAGGCGAGCAGTACTTC	CSASLEGGEQYF
TRBJ1-5	-	-	TRBV19	TGTGCCAGTAGTATTCAGGGATTGGGCCAGCCCCAGCATTTT	CASSIQGLGQPQHF